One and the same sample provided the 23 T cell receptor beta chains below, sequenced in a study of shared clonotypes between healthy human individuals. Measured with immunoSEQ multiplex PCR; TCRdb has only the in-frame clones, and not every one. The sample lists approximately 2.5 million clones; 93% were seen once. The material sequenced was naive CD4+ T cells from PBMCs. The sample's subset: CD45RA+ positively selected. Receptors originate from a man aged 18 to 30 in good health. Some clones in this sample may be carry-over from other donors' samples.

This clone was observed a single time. The CDR3 protein is CASSPGRTSGSYEQYF. As DNA, the CDR3 is TGTGCCAGCAGTCCCGGGCGGACTAGCGGGAGCTACGAGCAGTACTTC. This chain uses TRBV5-4 with TRBJ2-7, with 13 positions matching TRBD2. There are 16 residues in the CDR3. Germline values: CDR1 SGHNT, CDR2 YYREEE (reference sequence). J lost 3 bases, V lost 5 bases, and 8 bases had no gene match. The variable domain in full, with the rest retrieved from reference TRBV5-4 and TRBJ2-7, is ETGVTQSPTHLIKTRGQQVTLRCSSQSGHNTVSWYQQALGQGPQFIFQYYREEENGRGNFPPRFSGLQFPNYSSELNVNALELDDSALYLCASSPGRTSGSYEQYFGPGTRLTVT.

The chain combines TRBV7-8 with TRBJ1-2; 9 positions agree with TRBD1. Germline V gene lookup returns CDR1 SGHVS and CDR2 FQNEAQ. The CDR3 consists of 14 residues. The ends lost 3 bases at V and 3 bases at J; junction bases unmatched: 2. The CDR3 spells CASSFGQGHYGYTF. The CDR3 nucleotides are TGTGCCAGCAGCTTTGGACAGGGGCACTATGGCTACACCTTC.

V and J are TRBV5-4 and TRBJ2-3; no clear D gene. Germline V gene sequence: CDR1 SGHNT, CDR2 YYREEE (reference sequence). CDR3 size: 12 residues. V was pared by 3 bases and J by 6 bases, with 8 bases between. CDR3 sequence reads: CASSSPLDTQYF. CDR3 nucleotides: TGTGCCAGCAGCTCCCCCCTGGATACGCAGTATTTT.

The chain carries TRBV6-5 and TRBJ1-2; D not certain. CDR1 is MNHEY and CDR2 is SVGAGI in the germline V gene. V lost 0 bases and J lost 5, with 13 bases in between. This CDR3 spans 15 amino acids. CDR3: CASSYSGLKGYGYTF. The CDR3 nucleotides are TGTGCCAGCAGTTACTCTGGCCTCAAGGGTTATGGCTACACCTTC.

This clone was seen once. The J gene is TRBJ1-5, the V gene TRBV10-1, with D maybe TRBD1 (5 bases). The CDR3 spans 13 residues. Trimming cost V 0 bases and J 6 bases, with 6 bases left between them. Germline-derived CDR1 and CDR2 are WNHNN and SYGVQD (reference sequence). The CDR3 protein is CASSESGAQPQHF. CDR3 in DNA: TGCGCCAGCAGTGAGTCCGGGGCTCAGCCCCAGCATTTT.

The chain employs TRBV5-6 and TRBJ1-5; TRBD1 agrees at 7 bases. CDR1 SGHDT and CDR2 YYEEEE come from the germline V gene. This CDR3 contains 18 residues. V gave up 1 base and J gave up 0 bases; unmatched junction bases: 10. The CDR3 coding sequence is TGTGCCAGCAGCTTGTTCCGGGACAGAATCGATAGCAATCAGCCCCAGCATTTT. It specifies CASSLFRDRIDSNQPQHF.

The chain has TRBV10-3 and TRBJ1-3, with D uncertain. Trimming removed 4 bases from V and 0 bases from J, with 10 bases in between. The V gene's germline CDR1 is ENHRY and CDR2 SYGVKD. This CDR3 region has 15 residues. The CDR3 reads CAISGQVVSGNTIYF. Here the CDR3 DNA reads TGTGCCATCAGTGGGCAGGTGGTCTCTGGAAACACCATATATTTT.

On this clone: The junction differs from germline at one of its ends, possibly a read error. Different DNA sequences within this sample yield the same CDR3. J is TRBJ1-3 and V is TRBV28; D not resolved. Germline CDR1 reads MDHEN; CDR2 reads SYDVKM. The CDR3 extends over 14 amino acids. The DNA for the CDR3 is TGTGCCAGCAGCTTATTAGGCTCTGGAAACACCATATATTTT. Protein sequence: CASSLLGSGNTIYF.

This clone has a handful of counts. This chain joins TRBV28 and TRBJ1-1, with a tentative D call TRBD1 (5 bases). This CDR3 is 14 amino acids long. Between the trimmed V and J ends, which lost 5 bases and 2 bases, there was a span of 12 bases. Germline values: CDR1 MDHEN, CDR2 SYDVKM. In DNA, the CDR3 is TGTGCCAGCAGTCCCCGCAGGGAAAACACTGAAGCTTTCTTT. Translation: CASSPRRENTEAFF.

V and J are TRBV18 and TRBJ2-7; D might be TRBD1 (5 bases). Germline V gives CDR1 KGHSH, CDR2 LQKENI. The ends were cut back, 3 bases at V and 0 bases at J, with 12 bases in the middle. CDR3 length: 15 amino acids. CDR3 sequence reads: CASSPWGLSSYEQYF. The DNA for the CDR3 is TGTGCCAGCTCACCTTGGGGCCTTAGCTCCTACGAGCAGTACTTC.

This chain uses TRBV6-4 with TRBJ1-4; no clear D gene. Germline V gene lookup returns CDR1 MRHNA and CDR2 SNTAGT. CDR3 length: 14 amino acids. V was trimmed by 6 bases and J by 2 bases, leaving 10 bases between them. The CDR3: CASSQDATNEKLFF. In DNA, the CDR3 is TGTGCCAGCAGCCAGGACGCCACTAATGAAAAACTGTTTTTT.

DNA for the CDR3: TGTGCCAGCAGCCCAACCCGGGACAGAATAGGAAACACCATATATTTT. This sequence encodes CASSPTRDRIGNTIYF. The chain couples TRBV7-6 to TRBJ1-3, with 7 bases that match TRBD1. CDR1 is SGHVS and CDR2 is FNYEAQ in the germline V gene. This CDR3 is built from 16 residues. With 5 bases clipped from V and 4 bases from J, the junction kept 11 bases outside the gene matches.

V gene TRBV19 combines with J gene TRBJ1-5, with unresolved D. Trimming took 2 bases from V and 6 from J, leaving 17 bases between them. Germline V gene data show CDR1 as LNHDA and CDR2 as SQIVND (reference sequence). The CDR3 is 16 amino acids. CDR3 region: CASSINSFGLSQPQHF. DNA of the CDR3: TGTGCCAGTAGTATAAATTCATTCGGCTTAAGTCAGCCCCAGCATTTT. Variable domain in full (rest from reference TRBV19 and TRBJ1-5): DGGITQSPKYLFRKEGQNVTLSCEQNLNHDAMYWYRQDPGQGLRLIYYSQIVNDFQKGDIAEGYSVSREKKESFPLTVTSAQKNPTAFYLCASSINSFGLSQPQHFGDGTRLSIL.

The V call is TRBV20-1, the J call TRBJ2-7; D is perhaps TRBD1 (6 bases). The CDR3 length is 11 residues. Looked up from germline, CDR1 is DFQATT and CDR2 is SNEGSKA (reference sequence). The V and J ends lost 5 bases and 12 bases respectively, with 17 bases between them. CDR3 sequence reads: CSAGRQRQAYF. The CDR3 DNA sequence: TGCAGTGCTGGACGACAGCGACAGGCGTACTTC.

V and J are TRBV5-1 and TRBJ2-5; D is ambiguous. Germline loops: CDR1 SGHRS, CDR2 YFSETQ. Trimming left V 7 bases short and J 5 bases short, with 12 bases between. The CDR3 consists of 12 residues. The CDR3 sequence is CASLGYSETQYF. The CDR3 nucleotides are TGCGCCAGCCTGGGGTATTCGGAGACCCAGTACTTC.

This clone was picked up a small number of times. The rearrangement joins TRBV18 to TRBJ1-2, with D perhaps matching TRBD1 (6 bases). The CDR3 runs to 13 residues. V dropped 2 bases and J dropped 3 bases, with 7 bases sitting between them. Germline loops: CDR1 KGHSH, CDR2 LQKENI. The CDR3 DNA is TGTGCCAGCTCACCAGGGGGGCACTATGGCTACACCTTC. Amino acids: CASSPGGHYGYTF.

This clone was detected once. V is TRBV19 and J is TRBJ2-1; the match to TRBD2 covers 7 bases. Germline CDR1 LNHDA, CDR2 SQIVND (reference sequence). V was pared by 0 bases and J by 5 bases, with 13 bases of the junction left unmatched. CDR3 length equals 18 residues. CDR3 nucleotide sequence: TGTGCCAGTAGTATAGATCCCCCTCGCCTAGCGGAGAACAATGAGCAGTTCTTC. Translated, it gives CASSIDPPRLAENNEQFF.

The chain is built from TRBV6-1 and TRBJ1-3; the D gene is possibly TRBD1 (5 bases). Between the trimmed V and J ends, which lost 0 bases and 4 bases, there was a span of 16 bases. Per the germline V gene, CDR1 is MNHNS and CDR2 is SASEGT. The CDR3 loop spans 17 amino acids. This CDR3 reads CASSEALPGGTGNTIYF. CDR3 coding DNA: TGTGCCAGCAGTGAAGCGCTCCCCGGTGGGACGGGAAACACCATATATTTT.

The CDR3 is CASRLPGTGGLYEQFF. CDR3 DNA sequence: TGTGCCAGCAGGTTACCCGGGACAGGGGGCCTCTATGAGCAGTTCTTC. The chain combines TRBV7-2 with TRBJ2-1; 12 nucleotides match TRBD1. The V gene's germline CDR1 is SGHTA and CDR2 FQGNSA. V lost 6 bases, J lost 8 bases, and 11 bases stayed unmatched. The CDR3 spans 16 residues.

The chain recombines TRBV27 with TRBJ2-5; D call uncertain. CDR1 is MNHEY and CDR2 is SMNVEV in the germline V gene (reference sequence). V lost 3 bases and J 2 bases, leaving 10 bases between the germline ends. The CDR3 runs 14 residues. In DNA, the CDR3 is TGTGCCAGCAGTTTTAATCAAGGGCAAGAGACCCAGTACTTC. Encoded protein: CASSFNQGQETQYF.

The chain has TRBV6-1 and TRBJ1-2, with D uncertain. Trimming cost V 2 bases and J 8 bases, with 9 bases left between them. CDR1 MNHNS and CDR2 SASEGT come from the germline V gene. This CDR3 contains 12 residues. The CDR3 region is CASSETSTGYTF. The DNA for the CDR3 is TGTGCCAGCAGTGAAACCTCGACGGGCTACACCTTC.

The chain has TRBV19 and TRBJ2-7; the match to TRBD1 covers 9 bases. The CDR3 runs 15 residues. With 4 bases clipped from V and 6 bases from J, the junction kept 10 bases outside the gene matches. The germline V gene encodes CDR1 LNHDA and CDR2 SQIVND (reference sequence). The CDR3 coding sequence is TGTGCCAGTAGTACTCGGGACAGGGATGGATCCGAGCAGTACTTC. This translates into CASSTRDRDGSEQYF.

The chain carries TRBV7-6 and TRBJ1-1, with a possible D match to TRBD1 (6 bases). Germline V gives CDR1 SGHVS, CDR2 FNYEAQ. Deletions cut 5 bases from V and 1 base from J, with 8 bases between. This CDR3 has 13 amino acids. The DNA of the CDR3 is TGTGCCAGCAGCCGGGGACAGAACACTGAAGCTTTCTTT. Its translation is CASSRGQNTEAFF.